The sequence of this TCR beta chain was determined in a study of Ad26.COV2.S vaccination and SARS-CoV-2 variants. Notes on this clone: The antigen remains unidentified.

Whole-study results and caveats: Placebo recipients and vaccine recipients were similar in non-spike TCR breadth. Greater spike-specific TCR breadth was seen in vaccine recipients than in placebo recipients. Once vaccination had occurred, spike-specific CD8+ and CD4+ T cell responses reportedly showed substantial breadth. In TCR breadth and depth analyses, total T cell responses may have been underestimated.

Trimming removed 0 bases at V and 6 bases at J, with 6 bases between. The length of the CDR3 is 13 residues. Germline-derived CDR1 and CDR2 are SGHAT and FQNNGV. The repertoire was sequenced with immunoSEQ multiplex PCR; TCRdb's copy has only in-frame clones and lacks some. The table shows hundreds of thousands of clones, with about 92% occurring only once. This sequence originates from a human donor who had recovered from COVID-19. The chain joins TRBV11-2 to TRBJ2-1, with D unresolved. The sample consisted of peripheral blood, taken after recovery from COVID-19. Here the CDR3 DNA reads TGTGCCAGCAGCTTAGATCTACTCAATGAGCAGTTCTTC. Translating it yields CASSLDLLNEQFF.